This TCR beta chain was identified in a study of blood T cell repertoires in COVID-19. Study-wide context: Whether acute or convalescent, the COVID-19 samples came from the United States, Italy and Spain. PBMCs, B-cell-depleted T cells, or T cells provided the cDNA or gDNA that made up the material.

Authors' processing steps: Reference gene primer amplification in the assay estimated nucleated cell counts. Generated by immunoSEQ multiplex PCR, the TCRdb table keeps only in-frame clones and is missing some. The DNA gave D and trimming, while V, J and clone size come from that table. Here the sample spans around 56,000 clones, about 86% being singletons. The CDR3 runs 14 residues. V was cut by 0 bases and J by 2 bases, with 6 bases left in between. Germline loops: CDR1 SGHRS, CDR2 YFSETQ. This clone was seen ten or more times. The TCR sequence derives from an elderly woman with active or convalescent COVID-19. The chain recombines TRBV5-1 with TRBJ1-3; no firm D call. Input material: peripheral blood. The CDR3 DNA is TGCGCCAGCAGCTTGGGTGTTACTGGAAACACCATATATTTT. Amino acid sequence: CASSLGVTGNTIYF.